This T cell receptor beta chain came from a study of blood T cell repertoires in COVID-19. Across the study: Whether acute or convalescent, the COVID-19 samples came from the United States, Italy and Spain. In each case, the material was cDNA or gDNA derived from T cells, B-cell-depleted T cells, or PBMCs.

As processed by the authors: For nucleated cells, counts were estimated from reference gene primer amplification. The repertoire was sequenced with immunoSEQ multiplex PCR; TCRdb's copy has only in-frame clones and lacks some. For V, J and clone size, that table is used; D and trimming come from the DNA. The data hold about 160,000 clones, with 84% observed a single time. This clone was observed a single time. CDR1 is SNHLY, CDR2 FYNNEI, per germline. The V and J ends lost 6 bases and 4 bases, in that order; junction bases with no gene match: 3. The CDR3 loop spans 13 amino acids. The source of this sequence is a woman of 80 years or more with acute or convalescent COVID-19. Sequencing was performed on peripheral blood. This chain uses TRBV2 with TRBJ2-3; 8 nucleotides line up with TRBD2. CDR3: CASRTGGADTQYF. The CDR3 bases are TGTGCCAGCAGGACGGGGGGGGCAGATACGCAGTATTTT.